This passage covers 18 T cell receptor beta chains from one sample sequenced in a study of blood T cell repertoires in COVID-19. The assay was immunoSEQ multiplex PCR, and TCRdb's table has in-frame clones only and misses some. The profile shows about 270,000 clones, about 82% of them singletons. Sequenced material: peripheral blood. Receptors originate from a woman older than 75 with COVID-19, enrolled during active disease.

This clone was counted once. This chain links TRBV5-4 with TRBJ2-3; TRBD1 aligns across 7 bases. There are 15 residues in the CDR3. V dropped 0 bases and J dropped 2; count of bases not matched to a gene: 3. Germline V gene data show CDR1 as SGHNT and CDR2 as YYREEE (reference sequence). The CDR3 DNA reads TGTGCCAGCAGCTTGGGACAGGGTATCACAGATACGCAGTATTTT. Residues: CASSLGQGITDTQYF.

The V and J genes are TRBV11-1 and TRBJ1-1; 8 bases agree with TRBD1. The CDR3 is 14 amino acids. The germline gives CDR1 SGHAT, CDR2 FQDESV (reference sequence). V lost 2 bases, J lost 6 bases, and 5 bases stayed unmatched. CDR3 DNA sequence: TGTGCCAGCAGCTTATACAACAGGGGGTCTGAAGCTTTCTTT. Protein sequence: CASSLYNRGSEAFF.

The rearrangement uses TRBV18 and TRBJ2-5; perhaps TRBD1 as D (6 bases). V gave up 2 bases and J gave up 5 bases, with 12 bases separating them. This CDR3 comprises 14 residues. Germline CDR1 is KGHSH and CDR2 is LQKENI. Here the CDR3 DNA reads TGTGCCAGCTCACCAGGGGCAGGGGTTGAGACCCAGTACTTC. It yields the protein CASSPGAGVETQYF.

The chain is built from TRBV5-1 and TRBJ1-5; D unclear. CDR1 SGHRS and CDR2 YFSETQ come from the germline V gene. This CDR3 is built from 14 residues. V lost 0 bases and J 0 bases, leaving 4 bases between the germline ends. CDR3 in DNA: TGCGCCAGCAGCTTGGACGGTAGCAATCAGCCCCAGCATTTT. Its protein product is CASSLDGSNQPQHF.

This rearrangement joins TRBV10-2 to TRBJ1-2; D possibly corresponds to TRBD1 (5 bases). The V gene's germline CDR1 is WSHSY and CDR2 SAAADI. V lost 3 bases and J lost 5, with 10 bases in between. The CDR3 length is 13 residues. The CDR3 reads CASSDSGLYGYTF. The CDR3 bases are TGCGCCAGCAGTGACTCAGGGTTATATGGCTACACCTTC.

This clone was counted a single time. The chain is built from TRBV11-2 and TRBJ1-2; TRBD1 matches at 7 bases. The germline gives CDR1 SGHAT, CDR2 FQNNGV. The CDR3 has 15 amino acids. J gave up 4 bases and V 5 bases, and 10 bases lay outside the gene matches. The CDR3 reads CASSLGQRLFYGYTF. In nucleotides, the CDR3 is TGTGCCAGCAGCCTGGGACAGCGCCTTTTCTATGGCTACACCTTC.

This clone was detected a few times. The chain combines TRBV10-2 with TRBJ1-1; D is unresolved. CDR1 WSHSY and CDR2 SAAADI come from the germline V gene. The V and J ends lost 5 bases and 3 bases respectively, with 4 bases between them. The CDR3 is 11 amino acids. CDR3 in amino acids: CASSYHTEAFF. In nucleotides, the CDR3 is TGCGCCAGCAGTTATCACACTGAAGCTTTCTTT.

This rearrangement joins TRBV30 to TRBJ1-1; TRBD1 matches 8 bases. The CDR3 is made up of 18 amino acids. CDR1 GTSNPN and CDR2 SVGIG come from the germline V gene (reference sequence). V trimming: 0 bases; J trimming: 0 bases; junction bases outside the gene matches: 12. DNA for the CDR3: TGTGCCTGGAGTGTACGGAGGACAGGGCCGACCTTGAACACTGAAGCTTTCTTT. Protein sequence: CAWSVRRTGPTLNTEAFF.

The chain uses TRBV15 and TRBJ2-1, with 7 bases lining up with TRBD2. CDR1 is LNHNV and CDR2 is YYDKDF in the germline V gene (reference sequence). V trimming: 7 bases; J trimming: 1 base; junction bases outside the gene matches: 13. CDR3 length equals 17 residues. The CDR3 is CATKASGALASYNEQFF. CDR3 coding DNA: TGTGCCACCAAGGCCAGCGGGGCCCTAGCATCCTACAATGAGCAGTTCTTC.

The rearrangement joins TRBV6-6 to TRBJ1-5; 8 bases map to TRBD1. J lost 7 bases, V lost 10 bases, and 9 bases had no gene match. Germline loops: CDR1 MNHNY, CDR2 SVGAGI (reference sequence). The CDR3 extends over 13 amino acids. The DNA of the CDR3 is TGTGCCATTTGGACAGGGAGGGACCAGCCCCAGCATTTT. Its protein is CAIWTGRDQPQHF.

The rearrangement uses TRBV19 and TRBJ1-2; 9 bases align to TRBD1. CDR3 size: 15 residues. V lost 6 bases, J lost 0 bases, and 5 bases stayed unmatched. Germline loops: CDR1 LNHDA, CDR2 SQIVND (reference sequence). CDR3 sequence: CASRPGQGANYGYTF. In DNA, the CDR3 is TGTGCCAGTAGGCCGGGACAGGGAGCTAACTATGGCTACACCTTC.

The chain is built from TRBV11-2 and TRBJ1-1; D might be TRBD1 (5 bases). The CDR3 is 13 residues long. V lost 1 base, J lost 8 bases, and 11 bases lay in between. The germline CDR1 and CDR2 sequences are SGHAT and FQNNGV. DNA for the CDR3: TGTGCCAGCAGCTTAGCAGGGTCAGGGGAAGCTTTCTTT. It specifies CASSLAGSGEAFF.

The chain employs TRBV4-3 and TRBJ1-6; D is possibly TRBD1 (5 bases). CDR3 length equals 14 residues. Trimming removed 2 bases from V and 8 bases from J, with 10 bases in between. Germline V gene data show CDR1 as LGHNA and CDR2 as YSLEER. In DNA form, the CDR3 reads TGCGCCAGCAGCCAACGGGGGACTGATTCACCCCTCCACTTT. Protein sequence: CASSQRGTDSPLHF.

The rearrangement uses TRBV2 and TRBJ2-5; the D gene is possibly TRBD1 (6 bases). The CDR3 is made up of 14 amino acids. Per germline, CDR1 SNHLY and CDR2 FYNNEI. The V end lost 4 bases, the J end lost 1 base, and 10 bases lay between the germline ends. CDR3 residues: CASSAWGRQETQYF. DNA of the CDR3: TGTGCCAGCAGTGCATGGGGGCGCCAAGAGACCCAGTACTTC.

The chain carries TRBV19 and TRBJ1-4; TRBD1 is a possible D gene (5 bases). V lost 8 bases and J lost 8, with 18 bases in between. The CDR3 sequence is 14 residues long. Germline V gene sequence: CDR1 LNHDA, CDR2 SQIVND (reference sequence). DNA for the CDR3: TGTGCCAGTGGTACTGGTCAGGGTTGGGAAAAACTGTTTTTT. Translated: CASGTGQGWEKLFF.

The rearrangement links TRBV6-1 to TRBJ2-6, with TRBD1 matching over 7 bases. Germline values: CDR1 MNHNS, CDR2 SASEGT. J was trimmed by 0 bases and V by 4 bases; bases with no gene match: 9. The CDR3 sequence is 18 residues long. The CDR3 reads CASSVRDRRSSGANVLTF. For the CDR3, the DNA is TGTGCCAGCAGTGTCCGGGACAGAAGGTCCTCTGGGGCCAACGTCCTGACTTTC.

The chain links TRBV5-6 to TRBJ2-5, with 7 bases matching TRBD2. The germline CDR1 and CDR2 sequences are SGHDT and YYEEEE. This CDR3 is built from 16 residues. The V segment lost 0 bases and the J segment 0 bases; nucleotides outside the gene matches: 5. The CDR3 DNA follows: TGTGCCAGCAGCTTGGGGAGCGGGGCGTACCAAGAGACCCAGTACTTC. Its protein product is CASSLGSGAYQETQYF.

The chain combines TRBV28 with TRBJ1-1; the D gene is possibly TRBD1 (6 bases). The CDR3 is 12 amino acids. Between the trimmed V and J ends, which lost 6 bases and 3 bases, there was a span of 8 bases. Germline lookup yields CDR1 MDHEN and CDR2 SYDVKM. The DNA of the CDR3 is TGTGCCAGCAGAGCAGGGGACACTGAAGCTTTCTTT. It is translated as CASRAGDTEAFF. The whole variable domain, remainder taken from reference TRBV28 and TRBJ1-1, is DVKVTQSSRYLVKRTGEKVFLECVQDMDHENMFWYRQDPGLGLRLIYFSYDVKMKEKGDIPEGYSVSREKKERFSLILESASTNQTSMYLCASRAGDTEAFFGQGTRLTVV.